This entry features one TCR beta chain sequence. The antigen is not known. These data come from a study of chemoradiotherapy in HPV16-positive cancers. The V end was cut by 3 bases, the J end by 9 bases, with 12 bases between. The CDR3 is 14 amino acids. Germline V lookup: CDR1 MNHNS, CDR2 SASEGT. The method was immunoSEQ multiplex PCR; TCRdb's version includes in-frame clones alone and lacks a portion of them. The sample includes a few thousand clones, about 80% of them seen just once. Study-wide results and caveats: Functional assays defining HPV-specific T cells used only a couple of HPV16-positive patients. Better recurrence-free survival went with HPV-responsive T-cell expansion in HPV16-positive patients. Candidate HPV-specific clones and E7-related TCR motifs grew in tumor during treatment.

The sequencing here drew on tumor tissue, taken from a patient who underwent chemoradiotherapy. This receptor was taken from a human donor with HPV-associated anogenital cancer. The chain joins TRBV6-1 to TRBJ2-6, with D possibly being TRBD1 (6 bases). The CDR3 nucleotides read TGTGCCAGCAGTGAGGGGACATCGAACAACGTCCTGACTTTC. Encoded protein: CASSEGTSNNVLTF.